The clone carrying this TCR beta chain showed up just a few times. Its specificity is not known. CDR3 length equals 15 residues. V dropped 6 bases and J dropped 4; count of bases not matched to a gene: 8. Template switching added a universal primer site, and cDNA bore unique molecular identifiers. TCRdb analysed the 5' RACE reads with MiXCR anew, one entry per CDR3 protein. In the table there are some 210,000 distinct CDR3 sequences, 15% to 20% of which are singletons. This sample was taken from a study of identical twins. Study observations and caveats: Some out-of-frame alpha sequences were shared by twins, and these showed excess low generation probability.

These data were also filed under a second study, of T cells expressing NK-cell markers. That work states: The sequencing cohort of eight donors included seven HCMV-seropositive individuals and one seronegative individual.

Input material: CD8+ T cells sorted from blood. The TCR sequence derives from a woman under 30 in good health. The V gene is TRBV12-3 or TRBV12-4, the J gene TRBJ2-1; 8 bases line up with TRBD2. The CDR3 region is CASSPRGGLYNEQFF. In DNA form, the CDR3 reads TGTGCCAGCAGCCCTCGCGGGGGGCTTTACAATGAGCAGTTCTTC.